This TCR beta chain emerged from a study of chemoradiotherapy in HPV16-positive cancers. Whole-study context: Two HPV16-positive patients' cells yielded candidate HPV-specific clones and common motifs.

Findings and caveats of the study: HPV-responsive T-cell expansion during chemoradiotherapy was linked to improved recurrence-free survival in HPV16-positive patients. During treatment, candidate HPV-specific clones and E7-related motifs expanded in tumor.

The CDR3 has 15 residues. Germline CDR1 is LNHDA and CDR2 is SQIVND (reference sequence). The V end lost 6 bases, the J end lost 0 bases, and 12 bases lay between the germline ends. Using immunoSEQ multiplex PCR, the repertoire was profiled, and TCRdb retains in-frame clones only, with some absent. The data show around 68,000 clones, roughly 90% seen once. As regards this clone: Its antigen remains unidentified.

Samples were taken several times over chemoradiotherapy. This sequence joins TRBV19 and TRBJ1-5; TRBD1 is a possible D gene (6 bases). This clonotype was sampled from a human donor with HPV-associated anogenital cancer. Sequencing used blood, obtained from a patient who underwent chemoradiotherapy. CDR3: CASRTRGGSNQPQHF. Written as DNA, the CDR3 is TGTGCCAGTAGGACCCGAGGGGGTAGCAATCAGCCCCAGCATTTT.